This T cell receptor beta chain is from a study of CD8 T cells in Susac syndrome. V was trimmed by 2 bases and J by 6 bases, leaving 10 bases between them. This CDR3 comprises 13 residues. Germline V gene sequence: CDR1 MNHEY, CDR2 SMNVEV (reference sequence). Random hexamers served to reverse transcribe roughly 0.45 to 1 ug RNA. Via MiXCR, TCRdb re-called the immunoSEQ multiplex PCR reads, giving one row per CDR3 protein. The sample lists about 130,000 distinct CDR3 sequences; about 90% were seen once. The chain carries TRBV27 and TRBJ1-1; D is ambiguous. The sample taken for sequencing was CD8+ T cells from PBMCs. This TCR came from a human donor with multiple sclerosis. This CDR3 reads CASSLDGPPEAFF. The CDR3 nucleotides read TGTGCCAGCAGTTTAGATGGACCCCCTGAAGCTTTCTTT.